The rows below give T cell receptor beta chains drawn from one sample of a study of blood T cell repertoires in COVID-19. Assay used: immunoSEQ multiplex PCR; TCRdb lists only in-frame clones, some missing. Here the sample spans over 150,000 clones, more than 75% being singletons. Sequencing input: peripheral blood. These receptor sequences come from a woman aged 18-29 years who had recovered from COVID-19. The CDR3 runs from the conserved cysteine through the conserved F or W. The D gene is left open where the match is weak. Rows give clone size only sometimes, using once, few, many, or a class for an expanded clone.

TRBJ2-3	TRBD1	TRBV28	-	TGTGCCAGCAGTTTACCCGGCCAGGGGGCAGATACGCAGTATTTT	CASSLPGQGADTQYF
TRBJ1-3	-	TRBV5-1	-	TGCGCCAGCAGCTTGGAGGGCAGGGGCTTCCGCTCTGGAAACACCATATATTTT	CASSLEGRGFRSGNTIYF
TRBJ2-1	-	TRBV7-6	-	TGTGCCAGCAGCCTAAGCGACTACAATGAGCAGTTCTTC	CASSLSDYNEQFF
TRBJ1-3	TRBD1	TRBV5-1	-	TGCGCCAGCAGCTTGGAGGGGACAGGGGGGGCTGGAAACACCATATATTTT	CASSLEGTGGAGNTIYF
TRBJ2-1	-	TRBV7-2	-	TGTGCCAGCAGCTTATCAGGGTTGGATGAGCAGTTCTTC	CASSLSGLDEQFF
TRBJ2-1	TRBD1	TRBV7-3	-	TGTGCCAGCAGCCCACAGGGGAGCGGCAATGAGCAGTTCTTC	CASSPQGSGNEQFF
TRBJ2-1	TRBD2	TRBV7-2	-	TGTGCCAGCAGCTTAGCTAGCGGGAGTCCCCTCAATGAGCAGTTCTTC	CASSLASGSPLNEQFF
TRBJ1-1	TRBD1	TRBV6-4	-	TGTGCCAGCAGTGGGGGGACAGGGGCCAATGACCTGAACACTGAAGCTTTCTTT	CASSGGTGANDLNTEAFF
TRBJ2-1	TRBD1	TRBV7-9	few	TGTGCCAGCAGCAATTCCCCCGGGACAGGGCACAATGAGCAGTTCTTC	CASSNSPGTGHNEQFF
TRBJ1-3	TRBD1	TRBV10-3	-	TGTGCCATCAGTGAGTCGAATTTGGGACAGGGAAACACCATATATTTT	CAISESNLGQGNTIYF
TRBJ2-3	TRBD1	TRBV4-1	-	TGCGCCAGCAGCCTGGGGACAGCTGGGATTTCTAGCACAGATACGCAGTATTTT	CASSLGTAGISSTDTQYF
TRBJ2-5	-	TRBV7-9	-	TGTGCCAGCAGCTTAAGGCGGGGCGGCTCCCAAGAGACCCAGTACTTC	CASSLRRGGSQETQYF
TRBJ1-1	-	TRBV5-1	-	TGCGCCAGCAGCCAAGAAGGACAGATAAACACTGAAGCTTTCTTT	CASSQEGQINTEAFF
TRBJ2-5	-	TRBV7-2	-	TGTGCCAGCAGCCCCCAAAAAGAGACCCAGTACTTC	CASSPQKETQYF
TRBJ1-1	-	TRBV14	-	TGTGCCAGCAGCCAAGATTCGGGTACTGAAGCTTTCTTT	CASSQDSGTEAFF
TRBJ1-4	-	TRBV6-5	once	TGTGCCACCATCTGGGGGCTTCTGTTTTTT	CATIWGLLFF
TRBJ2-3	TRBD2	TRBV6-2/TRBV6-3	-	TGTGCCAGCAGTTTCCCCCTCGAGCGGGAGGTGTCAGATACGCAGTATTTT	CASSFPLEREVSDTQYF
TRBJ2-3	-	TRBV18	-	TGTGCCAGCCGCGGGGCAGATACGCAGTATTTT	CASRGADTQYF
TRBJ2-2	-	TRBV5-1	-	TGCGCCAGCAGCTTGGTTGGGCGGGGGAACACCGGGGAGCTGTTTTTT	CASSLVGRGNTGELFF
TRBJ2-1	TRBD1	TRBV5-6	-	TGTGCCAGCAGCTCCTACAGGGGAGTGAAGAATGAGCAGTTCTTC	CASSSYRGVKNEQFF
TRBJ2-2	-	TRBV5-6	-	TGTGCCAGCAGCGCCGACGGGGCCGGGGAGCTGTTTTTT	CASSADGAGELFF
TRBJ2-2	TRBD1	TRBV24-1	-	TGTGCCACCAGTGAGTGGACAGGGAGGACCGGGGAGCTGTTTTTT	CATSEWTGRTGELFF
TRBJ1-1	TRBD1	TRBV5-1	many	TGCGCCAGCAGCTTGGGTTTTAGACAGGGAGGTACTGAAGCTTTCTTT	CASSLGFRQGGTEAFF
TRBJ1-5	-	TRBV6-6	-	TGTGCCAGCAGTTACCCAGATAGCAATCAGCCCCAGCATTTT	CASSYPDSNQPQHF
TRBJ2-3	TRBD2	TRBV7-7	-	TGTGCTAGCAGCCCCAAGGGACTAGCGAATACAGATACGCAGTATTTT	CASSPKGLANTDTQYF
TRBJ2-5	TRBD2	TRBV20-1	-	TGCAGTGCTAGTGGGCCTAGCGGGAGAGGTCCAGAGACCCAGTACTTC	CSASGPSGRGPETQYF
TRBJ2-1	TRBD2	TRBV6-5	-	TGTGCCAGCAGTTACTCGTTTAGCGGGCGTAATGAGCAGTTCTTC	CASSYSFSGRNEQFF
TRBJ1-1	TRBD1	TRBV6-5	-	TGTGCCAGCAGTTTCATTCGGACAGGGCGAGGCACTGAAGCTTTCTTT	CASSFIRTGRGTEAFF
TRBJ2-2	-	TRBV18	-	TGTGCCAGCTCACCACCGGAACAGGCTCCCGGGGAGCTGTTTTTT	CASSPPEQAPGELFF
TRBJ1-3	TRBD1	TRBV5-8	-	TGTGCCAGCAGCTTGCGGTCAGGGGGTCGAAACACCATATATTTT	CASSLRSGGRNTIYF
TRBJ1-5	TRBD1	TRBV7-9	few	TGTGCCAGCAGCCGAGGGACAGACAGTCAGCCCCAGCATTTT	CASSRGTDSQPQHF
TRBJ2-3	TRBD2	TRBV6-1	-	TGTGCCAGCAGTGTGTCGGGACTAACAAAAGGTACAGATACGCAGTATTTT	CASSVSGLTKGTDTQYF
TRBJ2-5	TRBD2	TRBV7-8	-	TGTGCCAGCAGCAGACGTGCGGGTCTAGCGGGGGGAGAGACCCAGTACTTC	CASSRRAGLAGGETQYF
TRBJ1-2	-	TRBV6-5	-	TGTGCCAGCAGTTACCCCCCACTTTCCGTACACACCTTC	CASSYPPLSVHTF
TRBJ1-2	TRBD1	TRBV5-1	-	TGCGCCAGCAGCTTGTTGGGGACAGGGGGCTATGGCTACACCTTC	CASSLLGTGGYGYTF